What follows is one TCR beta chain and its context. This sample stems from a study of blood T cell repertoires in COVID-19. Study information: The study drew acute and convalescent COVID-19 samples from the United States, Italy and Spain. T cells, B-cell-depleted T cells, or PBMCs supplied cDNA or gDNA.

Original processing methods: Amplified reference gene primers provided the basis for estimating nucleated cell counts. Profiling relied on immunoSEQ multiplex PCR, and the TCRdb table lists in-frame clones only, not all of them. V and J calls and clone size are given by that table; D and trimming were obtained from the DNA. The profile shows under 350,000 clones, more than 85% of them singletons. Germline assignment: CDR1 KGHSH and CDR2 LQKENI. With 3 bases removed from V and 6 bases from J, the gap between germline ends came to 12 bases. This CDR3 has 14 amino acids. The rearrangement joins TRBV18 to TRBJ2-1; D is perhaps TRBD1 (5 bases). The clonotype was recovered from a man in his 70s with acute or convalescent COVID-19. Material for sequencing was peripheral blood. CDR3 in DNA: TGTGCCAGCTCACCCGCCAGGGAAGGCAATGAGCAGTTCTTC. Its protein product is CASSPAREGNEQFF.